What follows is one T cell receptor (beta chain) and its context. No antigen is known for it. These data belong to a study of shared clonotypes between healthy human individuals. Overall study findings and caveats: Sharing across four donors was highest in naive CD4 (roughly 5%) and lowest in memory CD8 (0.4%).

The table came from immunoSEQ multiplex PCR; TCRdb's copy has only in-frame clones and leaves some out. The sample records under 1,100,000 clones, 75% to 80% being singletons. CDR1 MDHEN and CDR2 SYDVKM come from the germline V gene. V shed 5 bases and J 8 bases; nucleotides not matched to a gene: 13. CDR3 size: 16 residues. The rearrangement joins TRBV28 to TRBJ1-4, with 8 bases aligning to TRBD1. The sequenced sample consisted of memory CD4+ T cells from PBMCs. Subset denoted: CD45RA-negative fraction. The TCR originated in a man aged 18 to 30 in good health. Some clones in this sample may be carry-over from other donors' samples. CDR3 sequence: CASSHGGTGQGEKLFF. Written as DNA, the CDR3 is TGTGCCAGCAGTCACGGCGGGACAGGACAAGGGGAAAAACTGTTTTTT.